Following are 11 T cell receptor beta chains from one sample sequenced in a study of human T cells and chemical hapten exposure. TCRdb reprocessed the RACE reads via MiXCR and lists one record per CDR3 protein. Of approximately 350,000 distinct CDR3 sequences in the sample, about 6% were seen once. Time point indicated: patch test 2, 6 weeks after DPC sensitization. Treatment: therapeutic diphenylcyclopropenone sensitization with weekly scalp DPC. Sequenced material: whole blood, taken in connection with sensitization to the hapten diphenylcyclopropenone (DPC). These receptors all stem from a young woman with alopecia areata. Some clones in this sample may be carry-over from other donors' samples.

This clonotype was observed many times. The V and J genes are TRBV25-1 and TRBJ2-7; TRBD1 might be the D (5 bases). The germline V and J ends were trimmed by 4 bases and 6 bases, with 16 bases remaining between them. Germline assignment: CDR1 MGHDK and CDR2 SYGVNS. The CDR3 sequence is 14 residues long. CDR3 loop: CASSGTGLGAEQYF. The CDR3 DNA sequence: TGTGCCAGCAGTGGAACAGGTTTAGGCGCCGAGCAGTACTTC.

This clonotype was observed at least ten times. The gene calls are TRBV12-3 or TRBV12-4 and TRBJ1-2; D unresolved. There are 13 residues in the CDR3. Deletions cut 6 bases from V and 2 bases from J, with 10 bases between. CDR3 in amino acids: CASSYGQNYGYTF. DNA of the CDR3: TGTGCCAGCAGCTACGGGCAGAACTATGGCTACACCTTC.

This rearrangement joins TRBV7-9 to TRBJ2-4; tentatively, D is TRBD2 (6 bases). Germline-derived CDR1 and CDR2 are SEHNR and FQNEAQ (reference sequence). V was cut by 1 base and J by 4 bases, with 14 bases left in between. CDR3 length: 16 amino acids. Here the CDR3 reads CASSLGGALRKNIQYF. In DNA form, the CDR3 reads TGTGCCAGCAGCTTAGGCGGGGCACTTCGAAAAAACATTCAGTACTTC. The full variable domain, with the rest looked up from reference TRBV7-9 and TRBJ2-4, is DTGVSQNPRHKITKRGQNVTFRCDPISEHNRLYWYRQTLGQGPEFLTYFQNEAQLEKSRLLSDRFSAERPKGSFSTLEIQRTEQGDSAMYLCASSLGGALRKNIQYFGAGTRLSVL.

This clonotype was seen many times. This rearrangement joins TRBV6-1 to TRBJ2-5; 7 positions match TRBD1. J lost 1 base, V lost 5 bases, and 4 bases had no gene match. CDR1 and CDR2 (germline): MNHNS, SASEGT. The CDR3 has 14 residues. CDR3 protein: CASSPGTAQETQYF. CDR3 sequence (DNA): TGTGCCAGCAGTCCCGGGACAGCCCAAGAGACCCAGTACTTC.

The CDR3 nucleotides read TGTGCCACCTCGGGACAGAACACAGATACGCAGTATTTT. Its protein is CATSGQNTDTQYF. The chain couples TRBV6-2 or TRBV6-3 to TRBJ2-3, with 7 bases fitting TRBD1. CDR1 is MNHEY and CDR2 is SVGEGT in the germline V gene. The trim removed 10 bases at V and 2 bases at J, leaving 6 bases unmatched. The CDR3 covers 13 residues.

This clonotype came up a few times. The rearrangement joins TRBV6-2 or TRBV6-3 to TRBJ1-5; the match to TRBD1 covers 7 bases. Per germline, CDR1 MNHEY and CDR2 SVGEGT. With V trimmed by 1 base and J by 4 bases, 7 bases remained unmatched. The CDR3 loop spans 16 amino acids. DNA of the CDR3: TGTGCCAGCAGTTACTGGGAGGGGGCTAGGAATCAGCCCCAGCATTTT. It codes for CASSYWEGARNQPQHF.

The rearrangement links TRBV24-1 to TRBJ2-3; D unclear. Germline values: CDR1 KGHDR, CDR2 SFDVKD. V was cut by 3 bases and J by 0 bases, with 6 bases left in between. CDR3 length equals 14 residues. The CDR3 loop reads CATSDPGSTDTQYF. The CDR3 coding sequence is TGTGCCACCAGTGATCCGGGTAGCACAGATACGCAGTATTTT.

This clonotype was detected ten times or more. V and J are TRBV5-4 and TRBJ2-1, with 12 positions matching TRBD2. The CDR3 totals 16 residues. V lost 4 bases and J lost 7; bases outside the gene matches: 9. The germline CDR1 and CDR2 sequences are SGHNT and YYREEE (reference sequence). The CDR3 DNA reads TGTGCCAGCAGCCCCCTTACTAGCGGGGGGATTAATGAGCAGTTCTTC. This sequence encodes CASSPLTSGGINEQFF.

This clonotype appeared many times. The chain is built from TRBV6-2 or TRBV6-3 and TRBJ1-2; D ambiguous. CDR1 is MNHEY and CDR2 is SVGEGT in the germline V gene. Trimming removed 2 bases from V and 9 bases from J, with 13 bases in between. The CDR3 totals 13 residues. This CDR3 reads CASSYTDVNSYTF. The DNA of the CDR3 is TGTGCCAGCAGTTACACGGACGTGAATAGCTACACCTTC.

The chain joins TRBV5-1 to TRBJ2-5; a weak D match, TRBD1 (6 bases). Germline lookup yields CDR1 SGHRS and CDR2 YFSETQ. Trimming cost V 0 bases and J 0 bases, with 12 bases left between them. The CDR3 is 16 residues long. The CDR3 protein is CASSLGQGTYQETQYF. In nucleotides, the CDR3 is TGCGCCAGCAGCTTGGGCCAGGGGACGTACCAAGAGACCCAGTACTTC.

A few counts support this clonotype. The rearrangement uses TRBV4-3 and TRBJ1-3, with D uncertain. The V end lost 1 base, the J end lost 0 bases, and 10 bases lay between the germline ends. This CDR3 has 16 amino acids. The V gene's germline CDR1 is LGHNA and CDR2 YSLEER. As DNA, the CDR3 is TGCGCCAGCAGCCAAGGGCACAGTAACTCTGGAAACACCATATATTTT. Translating gives CASSQGHSNSGNTIYF.